This T cell receptor beta chain was sequenced during a study of blood T cell repertoires in COVID-19. Residents of about two dozen US areas, aged about 18 to 95 years, made up the participants. In the authors' workflow: Nucleated cell counts were estimated from reference gene primer amplification. The assay was immunoSEQ multiplex PCR, and TCRdb's table has in-frame clones only and misses some. V, J and clone size are taken as reported in that table, and D and trimming were inferred from the DNA itself. The table has 250,000 to 300,000 clones, approximately 84% seen once. This CDR3 contains 16 residues. Germline lookup yields CDR1 LNHDA and CDR2 SQIVND (reference sequence). V lost 6 bases and J lost 4; bases outside the gene matches: 9.

Input material: PBMCs or T cells enriched from blood (not recorded which). This chain joins TRBV19 and TRBJ2-2; 9 positions match TRBD1. The sequence was collected from a man aged 50 or older who had recovered from COVID-19. The CDR3 nucleotides are TGTGCCAGTAGCCATACAGGGGGCGCTGGCACCGGGGAGCTGTTTTTT. Its protein product is CASSHTGGAGTGELFF.